This T cell receptor beta chain is from a study of follicular helper T cells after annual influenza vaccination. General study findings and limits: Day 7 ICOS+CD38+ clones were most often found later in ICOS-CD38- cTfh cells.

From germline, CDR1 is SGHTA and CDR2 FQGNSA. The CDR3 consists of 15 residues. With 0 bases removed from V and 0 bases from J, the gap between germline ends came to 7 bases. Using immunoSEQ multiplex PCR, the repertoire was profiled, and TCRdb retains in-frame clones only, with some absent. The table lists around 7,000 clones, around 80% of them singletons. Time point meaning: 2015-2016 season, 7 days after influenza vaccination. Adults were given seasonal inactivated influenza vaccine, and blood CD4 subsets were sorted before and after vaccination. A note on this clone: Its cognate antigen is unknown.

The chain employs TRBV7-2 and TRBJ2-3, with no clear D. The material was CXCR5- memory CD4+ T cells sorted from blood, obtained 7 days after influenza vaccination. This clonotype originated in an adult who received the influenza vaccine. CDR3 DNA sequence: TGTGCCAGCAGCTTAGCTCCTACTAGCACAGATACGCAGTATTTT. Protein: CASSLAPTSTDTQYF.